These 15 T cell receptor beta chains were all obtained from the same sample, sequenced in a study of blood T cell repertoires in COVID-19. Produced via immunoSEQ multiplex PCR; TCRdb's table is partial and in-frame only. The table records roughly 11,000 clones, approximately 88% of them present only once. The sample taken for sequencing was peripheral blood. Receptor source: a woman in her sixties or seventies with active COVID-19.

The CDR3 loop reads CASSDPGQGISSNQPQHF. DNA for the CDR3: TGTGCCAGTAGTGACCCGGGACAGGGAATCTCGAGCAATCAGCCCCAGCATTTT. The V and J genes are TRBV19 and TRBJ1-5; 9 positions match TRBD1. CDR3 size: 18 residues. The V and J ends lost 5 bases and 1 base, in that order; junction bases with no gene match: 12. Germline V gene sequence: CDR1 LNHDA, CDR2 SQIVND (reference sequence).

The V call is TRBV28, the J call TRBJ2-7; TRBD2 aligns across 8 bases. This CDR3 has 15 amino acids. Germline V gives CDR1 MDHEN, CDR2 SYDVKM. The V and J ends lost 6 bases and 3 bases, in that order; junction bases with no gene match: 10. This chain's CDR3 is CASSPGGGLSYEQYV. CDR3 sequence (DNA): TGTGCCAGCAGCCCCGGGGGGGGGCTTAGCTACGAGCAGTACGTC.

The genes are TRBV6-5 and TRBJ1-2; 8 nucleotides align to TRBD1. Germline V gene lookup returns CDR1 MNHEY and CDR2 SVGAGI. There are 15 residues in the CDR3. V was clipped by 6 bases and J by 4 bases; unmatched bases: 10. This CDR3 is CASRLDRGTTYGYTF. The CDR3 nucleotides are TGTGCCAGCAGACTTGACAGGGGAACGACCTATGGCTACACCTTC.

By sample fraction, this clone is medium-sized (0.01 to 0.1%). V and J are TRBV2 and TRBJ1-4, with D perhaps matching TRBD1 (5 bases). This CDR3 is built from 14 residues. V was pared by 8 bases and J by 7 bases, with 17 bases between. Looked up from germline, CDR1 is SNHLY and CDR2 is FYNNEI. The CDR3 DNA reads as TGTGCCAGCGGGGAGGAGGGGTACGGTGAAAAACTGTTTTTT. Translating gives CASGEEGYGEKLFF.

The chain combines TRBV6-1 with TRBJ1-2; D ambiguous. The V gene's germline CDR1 is MNHNS and CDR2 SASEGT. The V and J ends lost 3 bases and 6 bases respectively, with 14 bases between them. The CDR3 contains 14 residues. The CDR3 DNA reads as TGTGCCAGCAGTGACCGGACTGCCGTGGATGGCTACACCTTC. It codes for CASSDRTAVDGYTF.

The chain uses TRBV11-3 and TRBJ2-3, with D tentatively TRBD2 (5 bases). Between the trimmed V and J ends, which lost 5 bases and 7 bases, there was a span of 10 bases. The germline V gene has CDR1 SGHNT and CDR2 YENEEA. There are 12 residues in the CDR3. The DNA for the CDR3 is TGTGCCAGCAGCCAAGGGAGCCATACGCAGTATTTT. Its protein product is CASSQGSHTQYF.

The rearrangement links TRBV7-2 to TRBJ2-3; 9 nucleotides align to TRBD2. Per germline, CDR1 SGHTA and CDR2 FQGNSA. The CDR3 runs 14 residues. The V and J ends lost 5 bases and 5 bases, in that order; junction bases with no gene match: 5. Here the CDR3 DNA reads TGTGCCAGCAGCCGCAGCGGGAGGCAAGATACGCAGTATTTT. Translated, it gives CASSRSGRQDTQYF.

The gene calls are TRBV6-6 and TRBJ1-2; D unresolved. In germline, CDR1 is MNHNY, CDR2 SVGAGI (reference sequence). The CDR3 is 13 residues long. V shed 0 bases and J shed 3 bases, with 5 bases lying between them. In nucleotides, the CDR3 is TGTGCCAGCAGTTACTCGCGCGACTATGGCTACACCTTC. Amino acids: CASSYSRDYGYTF.

V and J are TRBV2 and TRBJ2-5; a possible D gene is TRBD1 (5 bases). Germline V gene sequence: CDR1 SNHLY, CDR2 FYNNEI. This CDR3 is built from 14 residues. Trimming cost V 5 bases and J 5 bases, with 15 bases left between them. The CDR3 sequence: CASSPSRPGETQYF. CDR3 nucleotide sequence: TGTGCCAGCAGTCCATCCCGGCCAGGGGAGACCCAGTACTTC.

V gene TRBV18 combines with J gene TRBJ2-1; D is ambiguous. This CDR3 region has 13 residues. Germline values: CDR1 KGHSH, CDR2 LQKENI. The germline V and J ends were trimmed by 2 bases and 4 bases, with 6 bases remaining between them. Here the CDR3 reads CASSPSAYNEQFF. The CDR3 DNA reads as TGTGCCAGCTCACCATCCGCGTACAATGAGCAGTTCTTC.

This chain connects TRBV12-5 to TRBJ1-1, with 9 bases lining up with TRBD1. J gave up 4 bases and V 5 bases, and 11 bases lay outside the gene matches. The germline CDR1 and CDR2 sequences are LGHNT and FRNRAP. This CDR3 has 16 residues. CDR3 DNA sequence: TGTGCTAGTGGTACCACGGGACAGGGTTTGAGCACTGAAGCTTTCTTT. As protein: CASGTTGQGLSTEAFF.

This clone was seen only once. The rearrangement uses TRBV4-1 and TRBJ1-5; D perhaps matches TRBD1 (5 bases). The CDR3 is 15 residues long. V lost 4 bases and J 4 bases, leaving 14 bases between the germline ends. Germline lookup yields CDR1 MGHRA and CDR2 YSYEKL. CDR3 protein: CASSPGQGWNQPQHF. The CDR3 region has the DNA TGCGCCAGCAGCCCTGGGCAGGGTTGGAATCAGCCCCAGCATTTT.

The genes are TRBV2 and TRBJ2-1; D might be TRBD2 (5 bases). The CDR3 runs 15 residues. V lost 2 bases to trimming and J lost 0 bases, with 8 bases between them. Germline V gene data show CDR1 as SNHLY and CDR2 as FYNNEI. The CDR3 sequence: CASSEIASSYNEQFF. DNA of the CDR3: TGTGCCAGCAGTGAAATAGCGTCCTCCTACAATGAGCAGTTCTTC. Together with reference TRBV2 and TRBJ2-1, the CDR3 gives the full variable domain: EPEVTQTPSHQVTQMGQEVILRCVPISNHLYFYWYRQILGQKVEFLVSFYNNEISEKSEIFDDQFSVERPDGSNFTLKIRSTKLEDSAMYFCASSEIASSYNEQFFGPGTRLTVL.

The chain has TRBV18 and TRBJ1-1, with D perhaps matching TRBD1 (6 bases). This CDR3 has 15 amino acids. Germline V gene lookup returns CDR1 KGHSH and CDR2 LQKENI. Trimming cost V 1 base and J 3 bases, with 12 bases left between them. CDR3 region: CASSPQEAGDTEAFF. The CDR3 DNA follows: TGTGCCAGCTCACCACAGGAAGCAGGGGACACTGAAGCTTTCTTT.

The CDR3, as DNA: TGCGCCAGCAGTCGAGGGGAGGGATATGGCTACACCTTC. This translates into CASSRGEGYGYTF. This chain links TRBV23-1 with TRBJ1-2; possible D gene TRBD1, 5 bases. TRBV23-1 is reported as an ORF; its role is uncertain. V was trimmed by 4 bases and J by 5 bases, leaving 11 bases between them. The CDR3 sequence is 13 residues long.